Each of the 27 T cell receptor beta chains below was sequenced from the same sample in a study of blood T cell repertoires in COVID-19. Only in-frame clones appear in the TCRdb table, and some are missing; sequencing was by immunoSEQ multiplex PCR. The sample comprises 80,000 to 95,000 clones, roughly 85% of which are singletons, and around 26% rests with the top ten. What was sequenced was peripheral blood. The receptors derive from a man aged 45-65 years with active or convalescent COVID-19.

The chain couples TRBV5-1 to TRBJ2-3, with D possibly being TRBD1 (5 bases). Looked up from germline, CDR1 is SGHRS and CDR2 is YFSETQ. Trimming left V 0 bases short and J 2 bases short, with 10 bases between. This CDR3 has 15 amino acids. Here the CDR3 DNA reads TGCGCCAGCAGCTTGGAAGACAGATTCACAGATACGCAGTATTTT. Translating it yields CASSLEDRFTDTQYF.

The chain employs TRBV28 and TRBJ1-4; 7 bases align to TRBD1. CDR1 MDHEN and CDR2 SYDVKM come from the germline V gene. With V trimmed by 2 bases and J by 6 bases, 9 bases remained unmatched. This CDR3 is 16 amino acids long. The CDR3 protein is CASSLNGGGVDEKLFF. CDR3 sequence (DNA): TGTGCCAGCAGTTTAAATGGAGGGGGCGTGGATGAAAAACTGTTTTTT.

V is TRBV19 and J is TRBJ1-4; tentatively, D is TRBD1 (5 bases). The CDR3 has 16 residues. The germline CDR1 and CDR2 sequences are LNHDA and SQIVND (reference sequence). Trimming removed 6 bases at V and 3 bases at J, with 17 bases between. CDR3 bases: TGTGCCAGTAGATCACCCTTCCGGGGGGCTAATGAAAAACTGTTTTTT. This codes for CASRSPFRGANEKLFF.

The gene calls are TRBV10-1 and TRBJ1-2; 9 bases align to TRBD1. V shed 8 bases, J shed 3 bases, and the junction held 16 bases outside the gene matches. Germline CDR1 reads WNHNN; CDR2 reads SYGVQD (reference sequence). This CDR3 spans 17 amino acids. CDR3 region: CASGDRDRRREDYGYTF. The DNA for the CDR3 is TGCGCCAGCGGGGACAGGGACAGGAGGCGGGAAGACTATGGCTACACCTTC.

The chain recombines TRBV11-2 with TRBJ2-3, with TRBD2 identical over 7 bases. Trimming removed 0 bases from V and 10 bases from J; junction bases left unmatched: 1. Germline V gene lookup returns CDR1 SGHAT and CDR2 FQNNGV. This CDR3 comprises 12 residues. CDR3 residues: CASSLELAAQYF. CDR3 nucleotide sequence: TGTGCCAGCAGCTTAGAGCTAGCGGCGCAGTATTTT.

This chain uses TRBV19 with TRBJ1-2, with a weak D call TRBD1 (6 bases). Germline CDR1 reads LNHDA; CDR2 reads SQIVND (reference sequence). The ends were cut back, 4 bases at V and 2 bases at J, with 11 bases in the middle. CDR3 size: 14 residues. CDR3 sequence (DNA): TGTGCCAGTAGTAGTGGACAGCCGAACTATGGCTACACCTTC. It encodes CASSSGQPNYGYTF. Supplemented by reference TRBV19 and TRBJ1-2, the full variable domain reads DGGITQSPKYLFRKEGQNVTLSCEQNLNHDAMYWYRQDPGQGLRLIYYSQIVNDFQKGDIAEGYSVSREKKESFPLTVTSAQKNPTAFYLCASSSGQPNYGYTFGSGTRLTVV.

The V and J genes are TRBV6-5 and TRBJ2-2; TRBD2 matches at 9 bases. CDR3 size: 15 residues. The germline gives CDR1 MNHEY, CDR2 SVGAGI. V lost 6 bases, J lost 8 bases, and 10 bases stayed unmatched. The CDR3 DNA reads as TGTGCCAGCAGGTGGGGGCTAGCGGGATCGGGGGAGCTGTTTTTT. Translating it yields CASRWGLAGSGELFF.

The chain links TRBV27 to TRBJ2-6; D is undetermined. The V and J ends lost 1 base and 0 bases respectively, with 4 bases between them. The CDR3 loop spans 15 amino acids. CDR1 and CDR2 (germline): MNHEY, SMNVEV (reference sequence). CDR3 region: CASSLLYSGANVLTF. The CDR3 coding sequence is TGTGCCAGCAGTTTATTGTACTCTGGGGCCAACGTCCTGACTTTC.

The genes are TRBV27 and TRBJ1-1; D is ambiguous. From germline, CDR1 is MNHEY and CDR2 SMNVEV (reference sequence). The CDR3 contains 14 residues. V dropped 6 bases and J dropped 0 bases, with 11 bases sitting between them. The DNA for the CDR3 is TGTGCCAGCAGGGGAGGACCGGTGAACACTGAAGCTTTCTTT. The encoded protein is CASRGGPVNTEAFF.

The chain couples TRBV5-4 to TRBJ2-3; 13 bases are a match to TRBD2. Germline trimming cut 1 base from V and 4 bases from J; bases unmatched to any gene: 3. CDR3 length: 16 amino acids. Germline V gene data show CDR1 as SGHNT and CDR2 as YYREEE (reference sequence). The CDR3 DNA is TGTGCCAGCAGCTTGAGGACTAGCGGGAGCGCAGATACGCAGTATTTT. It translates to CASSLRTSGSADTQYF.

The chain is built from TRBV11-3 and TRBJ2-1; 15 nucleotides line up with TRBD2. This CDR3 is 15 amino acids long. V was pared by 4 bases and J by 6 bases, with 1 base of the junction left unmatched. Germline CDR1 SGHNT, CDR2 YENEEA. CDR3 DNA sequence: TGTGCCAGCAGCTCGGGACTAGCGGGAGGCAATGAGCAGTTCTTC. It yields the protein CASSSGLAGGNEQFF. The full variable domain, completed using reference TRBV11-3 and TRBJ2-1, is EAGVVQSPRYKIIEKKQPVAFWCNPISGHNTLYWYLQNLGQGPELLIRYENEEAVDDSQLPKDRFSAERLKGVDSTLKIQPAELGDSAVYLCASSSGLAGGNEQFFGPGTRLTVL.

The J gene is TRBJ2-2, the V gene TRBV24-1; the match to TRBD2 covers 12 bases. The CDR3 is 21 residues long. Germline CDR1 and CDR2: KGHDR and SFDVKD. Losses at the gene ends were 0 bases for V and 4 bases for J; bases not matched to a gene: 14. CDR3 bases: TGTGCCACCAGTGATTTGCGGCCTAGCGGGAGGGCCTTATCGGGCACCGGGGAGCTGTTTTTT. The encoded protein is CATSDLRPSGRALSGTGELFF.

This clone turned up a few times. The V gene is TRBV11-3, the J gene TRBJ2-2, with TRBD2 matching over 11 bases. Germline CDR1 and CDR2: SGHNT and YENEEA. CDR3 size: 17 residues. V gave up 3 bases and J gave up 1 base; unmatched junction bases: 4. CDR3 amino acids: CASSFGLAGGNTGELFF. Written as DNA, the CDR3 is TGTGCCAGCAGCTTCGGGCTAGCGGGAGGGAACACCGGGGAGCTGTTTTTT.

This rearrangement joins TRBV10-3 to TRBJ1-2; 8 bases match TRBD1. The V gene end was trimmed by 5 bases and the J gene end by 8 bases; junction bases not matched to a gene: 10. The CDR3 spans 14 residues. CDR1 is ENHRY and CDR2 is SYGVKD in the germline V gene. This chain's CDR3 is CAISPTTDRAGYTF. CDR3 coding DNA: TGTGCCATCAGTCCGACAACGGACAGGGCGGGCTACACCTTC.

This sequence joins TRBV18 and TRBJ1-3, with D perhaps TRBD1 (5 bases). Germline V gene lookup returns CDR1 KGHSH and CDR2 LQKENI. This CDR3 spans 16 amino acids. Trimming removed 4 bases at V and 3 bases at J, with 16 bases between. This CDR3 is CASSQRQKMSGNTIYF. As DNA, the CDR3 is TGTGCCAGCTCACAAAGACAGAAGATGAGTGGAAACACCATATATTTT.

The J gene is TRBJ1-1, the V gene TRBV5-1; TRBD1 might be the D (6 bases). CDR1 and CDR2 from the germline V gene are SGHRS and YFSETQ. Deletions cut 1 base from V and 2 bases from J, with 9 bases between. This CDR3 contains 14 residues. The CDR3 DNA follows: TGCGCCAGCAGCTTGTTGGGGACAAACACTGAAGCTTTCTTT. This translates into CASSLLGTNTEAFF.

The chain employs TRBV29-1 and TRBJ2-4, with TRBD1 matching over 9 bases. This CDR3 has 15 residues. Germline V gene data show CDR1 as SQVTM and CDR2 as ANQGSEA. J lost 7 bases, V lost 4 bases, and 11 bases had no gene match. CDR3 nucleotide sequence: TGCAGCGTTGGACCGGGACAGGGAAGGGGGAACATTCAGTACTTC. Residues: CSVGPGQGRGNIQYF. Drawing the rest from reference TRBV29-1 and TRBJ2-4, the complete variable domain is SAVISQKPSRDICQRGTSLTIQCQVDSQVTMMFWYRQQPGQSLTLIATANQGSEATYESGFVIDKFPISRPNLTFSTLTVSNMSPEDSSIYLCSVGPGQGRGNIQYFGAGTRLSVL.

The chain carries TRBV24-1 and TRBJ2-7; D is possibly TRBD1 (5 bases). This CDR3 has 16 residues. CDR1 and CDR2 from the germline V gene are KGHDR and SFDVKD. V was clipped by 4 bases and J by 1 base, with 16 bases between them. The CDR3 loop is CATSERTKTNSYEQYF. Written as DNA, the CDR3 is TGTGCCACCAGTGAACGGACAAAAACCAATTCCTACGAGCAGTACTTC.

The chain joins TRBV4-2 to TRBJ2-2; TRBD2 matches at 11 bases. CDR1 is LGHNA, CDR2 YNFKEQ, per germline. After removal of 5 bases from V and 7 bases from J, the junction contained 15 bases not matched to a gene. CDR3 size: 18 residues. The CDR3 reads CASSEAGTSGPKGGELFF. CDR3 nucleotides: TGTGCCAGCAGCGAGGCCGGGACTAGCGGACCTAAGGGCGGGGAGCTGTTTTTT.

CDR3: CASSTGRNTEAFF. CDR3 bases: TGTGCCAGCAGCACAGGCCGGAACACTGAAGCTTTCTTT. The genes are TRBV6-5 and TRBJ1-1; tentatively, D is TRBD1 (5 bases). V was cut by 6 bases and J by 1 base, with 9 bases left in between. Germline V lookup: CDR1 MNHEY, CDR2 SVGAGI. This CDR3 is built from 13 residues.

CDR3 bases: TGTGCCAGCTCAAGGAATCCGGGACAGGGGGCAGATACGCAGTATTTT. Amino acids: CASSRNPGQGADTQYF. This sequence joins TRBV7-6 and TRBJ2-3; 11 bases line up with TRBD1. CDR1 and CDR2 from the germline V gene are SGHVS and FNYEAQ. The CDR3 spans 16 residues. The ends lost 8 bases at V and 4 bases at J; junction bases unmatched: 11.

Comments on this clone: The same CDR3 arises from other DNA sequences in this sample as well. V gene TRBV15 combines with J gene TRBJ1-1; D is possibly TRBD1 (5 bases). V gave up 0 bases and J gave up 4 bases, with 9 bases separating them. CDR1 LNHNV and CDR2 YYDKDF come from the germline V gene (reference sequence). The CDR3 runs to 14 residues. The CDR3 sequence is CATSRDRGGTEAFF. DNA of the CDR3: TGTGCCACCAGCAGAGATAGGGGAGGCACTGAAGCTTTCTTT.

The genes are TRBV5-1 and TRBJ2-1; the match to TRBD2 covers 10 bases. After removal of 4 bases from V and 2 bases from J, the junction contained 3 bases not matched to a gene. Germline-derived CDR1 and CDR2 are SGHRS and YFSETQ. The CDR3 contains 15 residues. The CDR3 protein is CASSPLAGTYNEQFF. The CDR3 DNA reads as TGCGCCAGCAGCCCACTAGCGGGAACCTACAATGAGCAGTTCTTC.

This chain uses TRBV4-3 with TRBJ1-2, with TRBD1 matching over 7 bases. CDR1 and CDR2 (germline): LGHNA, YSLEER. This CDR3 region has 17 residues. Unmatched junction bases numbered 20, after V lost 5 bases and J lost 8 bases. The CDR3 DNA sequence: TGCGCCAGCAGCGATCGGCAGGGGGAGAGGTACACCTTAGGCTACACCTTC. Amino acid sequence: CASSDRQGERYTLGYTF.

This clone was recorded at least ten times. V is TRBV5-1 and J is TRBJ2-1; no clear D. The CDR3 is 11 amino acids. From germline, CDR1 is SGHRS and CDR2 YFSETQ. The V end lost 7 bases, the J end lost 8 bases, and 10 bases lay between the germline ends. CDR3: CASGTADEQFF. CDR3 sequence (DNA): TGCGCCAGCGGTACGGCGGATGAGCAGTTCTTC.

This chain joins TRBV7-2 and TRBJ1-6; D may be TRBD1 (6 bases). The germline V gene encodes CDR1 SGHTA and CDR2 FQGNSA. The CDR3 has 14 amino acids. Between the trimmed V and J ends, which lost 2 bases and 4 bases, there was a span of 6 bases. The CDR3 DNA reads TGTGCCAGCAGCTTACAGGGGTATAATTCACCCCTCCACTTT. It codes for CASSLQGYNSPLHF.

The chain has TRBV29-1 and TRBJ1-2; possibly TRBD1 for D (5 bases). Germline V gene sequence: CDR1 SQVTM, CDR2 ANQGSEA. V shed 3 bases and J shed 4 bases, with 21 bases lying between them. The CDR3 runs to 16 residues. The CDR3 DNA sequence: TGCAGCGTTGACGGATTTACAGGCCTGGGAAGCTATGGCTACACCTTC. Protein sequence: CSVDGFTGLGSYGYTF.